This passage covers 24 T cell receptor beta chains from one sample sequenced in a study of post-analysis software for immune sequencing data. Whole-study findings and limits: The five TRBV segments detected at higher frequency in patients than in controls included TRBV5-6, TRBV5-1 and TRBV20-1.

Libraries were made from TCR beta cDNA, and they carried unique molecular identifiers. TCRdb used MiXCR to reprocess the PCR reads, holding one entry per CDR3 protein. The table shows approximately 730,000 distinct CDR3 sequences, with about 43% occurring only once. These receptors' antigens are unknown. The specimen sequenced was blood. The origin of the receptors is a girl under 18 with multiple sclerosis.

This clonotype was recorded a few times. The rearrangement links TRBV10-3 to TRBJ1-2; D possibly corresponds to TRBD1 (6 bases). CDR1 is ENHRY, CDR2 SYGVKD, per germline. The CDR3 runs to 13 residues. V dropped 8 bases and J dropped 8 bases, with 18 bases sitting between them. CDR3 DNA sequence: TGTGCCATCGGGGGGGCCCTCGACGTGGGCTACACCTTC. Amino acid sequence: CAIGGALDVGYTF.

Of note for this clonotype: A junction boundary mismatches the germline segment, possibly from a read error. The rearrangement uses TRBV12-3 or TRBV12-4 and TRBJ2-1, with TRBD1 identical over 10 bases. CDR3 length: 15 amino acids. CDR3 in amino acids: CANSPRDRGRDEQFF. The CDR3 DNA is TGCGCCAACAGTCCCCGGGACAGGGGTAGGGATGAGCAGTTCTTC.

This clonotype was recorded a few times. The gene calls are TRBV4-1 and TRBJ1-4; 8 bases are a match to TRBD1. The germline CDR1 and CDR2 sequences are MGHRA and YSYEKL. With 3 bases clipped from V and 7 bases from J, the junction kept 7 bases outside the gene matches. This CDR3 is 15 amino acids long. CDR3 sequence (DNA): TGCGCCAGCAGCCATAATACAGGGGGGCCTGAAAAACTGTTTTTT. Translating it yields CASSHNTGGPEKLFF.

This clonotype was seen just once. V is TRBV9 and J is TRBJ1-1; D is perhaps TRBD1 (6 bases). Between the trimmed V and J ends, which lost 5 bases and 3 bases, there was a span of 14 bases. Germline V gene sequence: CDR1 SGDLS, CDR2 YYNGEE. The length of the CDR3 is 14 residues. The CDR3 coding sequence is TGTGCCAGCAGTGAAACCGGGACACACACTGAAGCTTTCTTT. It is translated as CASSETGTHTEAFF. Supplemented by reference TRBV9 and TRBJ1-1, the full variable domain reads DSGVTQTPKHLITATGQRVTLRCSPRSGDLSVYWYQQSLDQGLQFLIQYYNGEERAKGNILERFSAQQFPDLHSELNLSSLELGDSALYFCASSETGTHTEAFFGQGTRLTVV.

In regard to this clonotype: One junction end disagrees with the germline gene, perhaps due to a read error. V usage is TRBV5-1 and J usage is TRBJ2-7, with D possibly TRBD2 on 6 matching bases. Germline V gives CDR1 SGHRS, CDR2 YFSETQ. This CDR3 comprises 14 residues. The CDR3 DNA sequence: TGCACCAGCAGCTTGCGCGGGACCAACTACGAGCAGTACTTC. This codes for CTSSLRGTNYEQYF.

The gene calls are TRBV12-3 or TRBV12-4 and TRBJ2-1, with D uncertain. This CDR3 is 12 amino acids long. With 3 bases removed from V and 7 bases from J, the gap between germline ends came to 7 bases. CDR3 coding DNA: TGTGCCAGCAGTTTTATAGGGAATGAGCAGTTCTTC. The encoded protein is CASSFIGNEQFF.

The chain carries TRBV29-1 and TRBJ2-1; D not certain. Germline V gene sequence: CDR1 SQVTM, CDR2 ANQGSEA. The length of the CDR3 is 12 residues. Trimming removed 0 bases from V and 7 bases from J, with 7 bases in between. The CDR3 bases are TGCAGCGTTGAAGAACTTCCGAATGAGCAGTTCTTC. Translating gives CSVEELPNEQFF.

The CDR3 here is CASSPTGSSPYEQYF. For the CDR3, the DNA is TGTGCCAGCAGCCCAACAGGCTCCTCTCCCTACGAGCAGTACTTC. V gene TRBV3-1 combines with J gene TRBJ2-7; the D gene is possibly TRBD1 (5 bases). CDR1 and CDR2 (germline): LGHDT, YNNKEL (reference sequence). The V and J ends lost 4 bases and 2 bases respectively, with 15 bases between them. This CDR3 region has 15 residues.

The chain couples TRBV28 to TRBJ2-7, with TRBD2 identical over 12 bases. CDR1 and CDR2 from the germline V gene are MDHEN and SYDVKM. The CDR3 runs 17 residues. Unmatched junction bases numbered 10, after V lost 5 bases and J lost 2 bases. CDR3 amino acids: CASSIKWGLAGAYEQYF. Written as DNA, the CDR3 is TGTGCCAGCAGTATCAAATGGGGACTAGCGGGTGCCTACGAGCAGTACTTC.

Regarding this clonotype: Germline and junction disagree at one end, which may indicate a read error. The rearrangement uses TRBV20-1 and TRBJ2-6; weak D call: TRBD1 (7 bases). CDR3 length: 16 residues. Germline values: CDR1 DFQATT, CDR2 SNEGSKA (reference sequence). CDR3 residues: CSARNRGGTGADVLTF. CDR3 sequence (DNA): TGCAGTGCGAGGAACAGGGGAGGTACTGGGGCCGACGTCCTGACTTTC.

The J gene is TRBJ1-1, the V gene TRBV5-1; unclear D gene. Looked up from germline, CDR1 is SGHRS and CDR2 is YFSETQ. This CDR3 is 15 amino acids long. V was cut by 0 bases and J by 1 base, with 10 bases left in between. The CDR3 sequence: CASSLGRTGNTEAFF. CDR3 nucleotides: TGCGCCAGCAGCTTGGGGCGGACGGGGAACACTGAAGCTTTCTTT.

The chain links TRBV6-5 to TRBJ2-1; D unresolved. The CDR3 has 13 amino acids. CDR1 is MNHEY, CDR2 SVGAGI, per germline. Trimming cost V 6 bases and J 6 bases, with 12 bases left between them. CDR3 nucleotides: TGTGCCAGCAGGGCCACCACCGCCAATGAGCAGTTCTTC. This translates into CASRATTANEQFF.

The chain is built from TRBV3-1 and TRBJ2-1; D is possibly TRBD2 (5 bases). CDR3 size: 12 residues. V lost 5 bases and J lost 8, with 10 bases in between. The germline CDR1 and CDR2 sequences are LGHDT and YNNKEL (reference sequence). CDR3 sequence reads: CASSGLKDEQFF. The CDR3 bases are TGTGCCAGCAGCGGACTGAAGGATGAGCAGTTCTTC.

The chain recombines TRBV7-9 with TRBJ2-6, with 7 bases lining up with TRBD1. V gave up 3 bases and J gave up 0 bases; unmatched junction bases: 2. Germline-derived CDR1 and CDR2 are SEHNR and FQNEAQ (reference sequence). This CDR3 is built from 16 residues. The CDR3 is CASSFPGGSGANVLTF. CDR3 sequence (DNA): TGTGCCAGCAGCTTCCCAGGGGGCTCTGGGGCCAACGTCCTGACTTTC.

The chain joins TRBV12-3 or TRBV12-4 to TRBJ1-2; D gene ambiguous. This CDR3 comprises 13 residues. V was clipped by 7 bases and J by 4 bases, with 13 bases between them. DNA of the CDR3: TGTGCCAGCACCTCGATGGAGGCCTATGGCTACACCTTC. Its protein is CASTSMEAYGYTF.

V usage is TRBV13 and J usage is TRBJ2-5; no definite D call. CDR3 length: 14 amino acids. Germline CDR1 is PRHDT and CDR2 is FYEKMQ (reference sequence). Trimming stripped 0 bases from V and 5 bases from J, with 10 bases between. CDR3 DNA sequence: TGTGCCAGCAGCTTAGGGGGAATTTCGGAGACCCAGTACTTC. Translation: CASSLGGISETQYF.

A few counts support this clonotype. The chain has TRBV7-2 and TRBJ2-7; TRBD1 might be the D (6 bases). The CDR3 length is 12 residues. In germline, CDR1 is SGHTA, CDR2 FQGNSA. V was pared by 5 bases and J by 9 bases, with 14 bases between. CDR3 sequence reads: CASSPEGVRQYF. The CDR3 nucleotides read TGTGCCAGCAGCCCCGAGGGGGTACGGCAGTACTTC.

The CDR3 nucleotides read TGCGCCAGCATGTCGTGGGGAGGGGTGAAAGAGACCCAGTACTTC. Encoded protein: CASMSWGGVKETQYF. This chain links TRBV10-2 with TRBJ2-7, with 7 bases that match TRBD2. The DNA end lines up better with TRBJ2-5; the J call may be wrong. CDR1 and CDR2 from the germline V gene are WSHSY and SAAADI. This CDR3 contains 15 residues.

This sequence joins TRBV10-3 and TRBJ2-7, with 12 positions matching TRBD2. CDR1 is ENHRY and CDR2 is SYGVKD in the germline V gene. J gave up 6 bases and V 6 bases, and 6 bases lay outside the gene matches. The CDR3 has 14 residues. CDR3 DNA sequence: TGTGCCATCAGCCTAGCGGGAGGGCCTTCCGAGCAGTACTTC. Translation gives CAISLAGGPSEQYF.

The rearrangement uses TRBV29-1 and TRBJ2-3; D tentatively fits TRBD1 or TRBD2 (5 bases each). The germline gives CDR1 SQVTM, CDR2 ANQGSEA. Between the trimmed V and J ends, which lost 3 bases and 0 bases, there was a span of 13 bases. The CDR3 totals 15 residues. CDR3 sequence reads: CSVEYSWDSTDTQYF. As DNA, the CDR3 is TGCAGCGTTGAGTACTCTTGGGACAGCACAGATACGCAGTATTTT.

The V call is TRBV28, the J call TRBJ2-3; D is perhaps TRBD2 (6 bases). CDR3 size: 15 residues. Per germline, CDR1 MDHEN and CDR2 SYDVKM. The ends were cut back, 8 bases at V and 3 bases at J, with 18 bases in the middle. The CDR3: CASGNGEDLTDTQYF. CDR3 coding DNA: TGTGCCAGCGGTAATGGGGAGGATCTGACAGATACGCAGTATTTT. Full variable domain (remainder filled in from reference TRBV28 and TRBJ2-3): DVKVTQSSRYLVKRTGEKVFLECVQDMDHENMFWYRQDPGLGLRLIYFSYDVKMKEKGDIPEGYSVSREKKERFSLILESASTNQTSMYLCASGNGEDLTDTQYFGPGTRLTVL.

This chain uses TRBV15 with TRBJ2-1; D not certain. CDR3 length equals 11 residues. The germline V gene encodes CDR1 LNHNV and CDR2 YYDKDF (reference sequence). V lost 0 bases and J lost 6, with 0 bases in between. The DNA of the CDR3 is TGTGCCACCAGCAGAGACAATGAGCAGTTCTTC. Translated: CATSRDNEQFF.

In its sample, this clonotype was seen a few times. The chain recombines TRBV29-1 with TRBJ2-7, with 13 bases lining up with TRBD2. This CDR3 region has 14 residues. Germline V CDR1 and CDR2: SQVTM, ANQGSEA. Trimming took 6 bases from V and 6 from J; bases not matched to a gene: 8. CDR3 nucleotides: TGCAGCGTGGAACGGACTAGCGGGGGATCCGAGCAGTACTTC. This codes for CSVERTSGGSEQYF.

The chain carries TRBV20-1 and TRBJ2-3; the D gene could be TRBD1 or TRBD2 (5 bases each). CDR1 DFQATT and CDR2 SNEGSKA come from the germline V gene (reference sequence). The ends were cut back, 3 bases at V and 7 bases at J, with 8 bases in the middle. The CDR3 has 11 amino acids. CDR3 bases: TGCAGTGCTAGGTGGGGGAATACGCAGTATTTT. Translation gives CSARWGNTQYF.